This TCR beta chain was profiled in a study of blood T cell repertoires in COVID-19. The overall study: Sources were T cells, B-cell-depleted T cells, or PBMCs; the material itself was cDNA or gDNA.

In the original analysis: How many nucleated cells were present was estimated from reference gene primer amplification. TCRdb's copy holds only in-frame clones and misses some; the assay was immunoSEQ multiplex PCR. That table gives V, J and clone size, and the DNA gave D and trimming. The data hold roughly 400,000 clones, with about 90% observed a single time. Looked up from germline, CDR1 is SGHRS and CDR2 is YFSETQ. V gave up 4 bases and J gave up 0 bases, with 11 bases separating them. The CDR3 runs to 15 residues. The sequenced sample was peripheral blood. The TCR was taken from a woman in her sixties with COVID-19, enrolled during active disease. The chain recombines TRBV5-1 with TRBJ1-3, with a weak D call TRBD1 (6 bases). In DNA, the CDR3 is TGCGCCAGCAGCCTGACAGGTATCTCTGGAAACACCATATATTTT. Its protein product is CASSLTGISGNTIYF. The whole variable domain, remainder taken from reference TRBV5-1 and TRBJ1-3, is KAGVTQTPRYLIKTRGQQVTLSCSPISGHRSVSWYQQTPGQGLQFLFEYFSETQRNKGNFPGRFSGRQFSNSRSEMNVSTLELGDSALYLCASSLTGISGNTIYFGEGSWLTVV.